The entry below gives a single T cell receptor (beta chain) sequence along with its context. These data are taken from a study of OX40 agonist ivuxolimab in advanced cancers. The CDR3 has 14 residues. Germline V gene data show CDR1 as SEHNR and CDR2 as FQNEAQ (reference sequence). V was cut by 10 bases and J by 3 bases, with 18 bases left in between. Assay: immunoSEQ multiplex PCR; the TCRdb copy retains only in-frame clones and omits some. Of 20,000 to 30,000 clones listed, about 83% are singletons. This rearrangement joins TRBV7-9 to TRBJ2-5; D may be TRBD1 (5 bases). The source material was CD4+ or CD8+ T cells sorted from blood, sampled in a trial of the OX40 agonist ivuxolimab. This clonotype was sampled from an adult with an advanced solid tumor such as melanoma, head and neck, liver or kidney cancer. CDR3 region: CAIGGVATEETQYF. The CDR3 DNA follows: TGTGCCATAGGTGGGGTGGCGACAGAAGAGACCCAGTACTTC.